The sequence of this T cell receptor (beta chain) was determined in a study of PD-L1 blockade in urothelial cancer. Of note for this clone: Its antigen is not identified.

Time point: peripheral blood 6 weeks after treatment start. The table came from immunoSEQ multiplex PCR; TCRdb's copy has only in-frame clones and leaves some out. Of about 41,000 clones listed, about 88% are singletons. Overall study findings and caveats: Patients with below-median pretreatment blood clonality survived longer.

Source: PBMCs, taken around atezolizumab (anti-PD-L1) treatment. This TCR came from a man between 70 and 80 years old with urothelial cancer.

The CDR3: CASSSRTGPNTGELFF. The CDR3 DNA follows: TGTGCCAGCAGTTCCCGGACAGGGCCCAACACCGGGGAGCTGTTTTTT. This chain joins TRBV27 and TRBJ2-2; 8 bases line up with TRBD1. The CDR3 runs to 16 residues. Trimming cost V 4 bases and J 2 bases; bases outside gene matches: 6. From germline, CDR1 is MNHEY and CDR2 SMNVEV (reference sequence).